This T cell receptor (beta chain) was found in a study of response to subunit inactivated influenza vaccine. Study conclusions and caveats: Seasonal influenza vaccination, on each occasion, was suggested by the authors to recruit few new T cells.

This clonotype has just a few counts. Its antigen is currently unknown. One entry per CDR3 protein results from TCRdb running MiXCR on the RT-PCR reads. The data contain hundreds of thousands of distinct CDR3 sequences, 7.5% to 8.5% of them singletons. The germline CDR1 and CDR2 sequences are MNHEY and SVGAGI. With 6 bases removed from V and 3 bases from J, the gap between germline ends came to 18 bases. The CDR3 extends over 15 amino acids. The chain has TRBV6-5 and TRBJ2-7, with D possibly TRBD2 on 6 matching bases. This material consisted of PBMCs from blood, taken 23 months after vaccination. The clonotype was recovered from a man aged 45-69 years who received an inactivated influenza vaccine. CDR3 in DNA: TGTGCCAGCAGCTTACCGATCGGGGGAGTCTACGAGCAGTACTTC. It is translated as CASSLPIGGVYEQYF.